A selection of T cell receptor beta chains follows, all from one sample in a study of cytomegalovirus exposure and HLA in healthy donors. Some clones are missing from TCRdb's copy, which holds only in-frame ones; the method was immunoSEQ multiplex PCR. The sample spans about 190,000 clones; the ten largest clones claim about 0.9%. The sample comprised PBMCs. These receptors were taken from a woman in her 30s in good health and CMV-seropositive. The CDR3 runs from the conserved cysteine through the conserved F or W.

>TRBV6-6
CASKRSTSTHSYEQYF
>TRBV5-5
CASSPTGAGGGEKLFF
>TRBV12-5
CASGLVLSGQRNQPQHF
>TRBV14
CASSFSGSRADTQYF
>TRBV5-1
CASSAQDSPNTEAFF
>TRBV14
CASSQDSKRRSYNEQFF
>TRBV5-1
CASSLMPNSVYGYTF
>TRBV27
CASSALTGGGYTF
>TRBV7-9
CASRTRATNEKLFF
>TRBV5-6
CASSPFGQAGEKLFF
>TRBV27
CASSFLPTSGRAGEQFF
>TRBV30
CAWYLTMATQYF
>TRBV11-3
CASSPYGTSDSDTQYF
>TRBV19
CASRKDRTRSEAFF
>TRBV7-9
CASSLENRGPLYGYTF
>TRBV2
CASVPEFAYNEQFF
>TRBV11-2
CASSLLEGGGEQFF
>TRBV2
CASSERLAGEETQYF
>TRBV2
CASSEEGQDTEAFF
>TRBV7-8
CASSLAPSGQGAYEQYF
>TRBV28
CASSWGQGANQPQHF
>TRBV7-9
CASSSDMTDTQYF